What follows is one TCR beta chain and its context. The antigen remains undetermined. V was shortened by 0 bases and J by 3 bases, with 6 bases between the two germline ends. The germline gives CDR1 SGHNT, CDR2 YYREEE (reference sequence). The CDR3 loop spans 13 amino acids. The sample comes from a study of T cell responses to AZD1222 COVID-19 vaccine. Study-level information: Both about-4-week and about-12-week second-dose recipients were combined.

Assay used: immunoSEQ multiplex PCR; TCRdb lists only in-frame clones, some missing. The table records fewer than 150,000 clones, over 85% of them present only once. Study conclusions and caveats: Regions left unmutated in variants are reportedly the target of nearly half of spike-specific TCRs.

This clonotype was sampled from an adult in good health. Specimen: peripheral blood, collected on day 0 of AZD1222 vaccination. The chain employs TRBV5-4 and TRBJ1-1; D is undetermined. CDR3 sequence reads: CASSLETDTEAFF. CDR3 in DNA: TGTGCCAGCAGCTTGGAGACTGACACTGAAGCTTTCTTT.